Given below is one T cell receptor beta chain in context. This clone has just a few counts. It lacks a known antigen. Base quality data are lacking; no much larger clone is found one base away. This record belongs to a study of sequential checkpoint blockade in melanoma (dated by TCRdb to about 2019). Regarding the research as a whole: In a 1:1 randomization, patients received either first-line nivolumab then ipilimumab (arm A) or ipilimumab then nivolumab (arm B). DNA from around 84 pretreatment melanoma tumor samples was subjected to TCRbeta immunosequencing. About 81% of the matched pre- and post-treatment tumor biopsy pairs came from the same lesion. Maintenance nivolumab came after each of the two trial sequences. For approximately 20 patients, matched tumor biopsies were taken both before treatment and at week 13, after single-agent nivolumab (arm A) or ipilimumab (arm B).

The meaning of the sample's treatment or condition label: randomized to nivolumab then ipilimumab (arm A) or the reverse (arm B). Prior DNA-damaging chemotherapy had not been received by any trial patient. CheckMate 064, a randomized, open-label phase II trial of sequential checkpoint blockade, was the source of the samples, all of which came from patients with melanoma. Genomic DNA from formalin-fixed paraffin-embedded (FFPE) tissue samples was used for tumor TCR sequencing. TCRbeta CDR3 regions were immunosequenced from genomic DNA with the immunoSEQ Assay. Prior to high-throughput sequencing, genomic DNA was amplified by bias-controlled multiplex PCR. As for the authors' bioinformatics: To quantify the absolute abundance of each unique TCRbeta CDR3 region, the sequences were collapsed and filtered. Clonality, defined as 1 minus Pielou's evenness, was calculated using productive rearrangements only. To compute tumor T-cell fraction, TCRbeta template counts were normalized to usable DNA, with usable DNA estimated from several housekeeping genes. Clones with significantly greater frequencies in on-treatment versus baseline samples were identified using a previously published method. TCRdb stores this immuneACCESS table with in-frame sequences only. Part of the clones is absent; in the studies checked, under half of the shortfall reflects unresolved V genes, and no reason is known for the rest. V, J and clone size were drawn from that table, and D and trimming were deduced from the DNA. The sample contains roughly 7,200 clones, roughly 30% of them found a single time. Of the sample, about a quarter falls within the top ten clones.

V lost 4 bases and J lost 2 bases, and the count of bases not matched to a germline gene is 5. From its cysteine to its phenylalanine, the CDR3 spans 14 amino acids. The entry retains the CDR3 DNA only, 42 bases that are in frame from base 1. Overall results and qualifications from the work: Small sample sizes and reduced statistical power limited the within-arm analyses of tumor T-cell fraction. In the nivolumab-first arm (arm A), an association was found between pretreatment tumor TIL clonality and response (P = .04). Clinical benefit was about 30 times more likely to be achieved by patients whose tumor T-cell fraction and clonality increased by week 13. The model for predicting response that combines TCR metrics with mutation burden needs to be validated in larger, independent patient cohorts. Tumor T-cell fraction and clonality were found to correlate with PD-L1 staining and CD8+ T-cell counts but not with mutational load.

This TCR was sampled from a human donor with melanoma. The chain is assembled from TRBV23-1 and TRBJ2-7; 7 bases in between match TRBD1. TRBV23-1 is an open reading frame, and its role is uncertain. Sequences were derived from tumor tissue (inferred from file names), sampled from a patient given nivolumab and ipilimumab in sequence. The bases read TGCGCCAGCAGTCCCGGTACAGGGGCCTACGAGCAGTACTTC. Protein translation: CASSPGTGAYEQYF.